The present entry profiles one TCR beta chain with its context. The data were obtained in a study of T-cell memory formation after mild COVID-19. Study details: Clustering of TCRs was largely donor specific.

TCRdb re-derived calls from the 5' RACE reads in MiXCR, one entry per CDR3 protein. The profile shows fewer than 250,000 distinct CDR3 sequences, 10% to 13% of them singletons. Germline CDR1 SGHAT, CDR2 FQNNGV. V lost 7 bases to trimming and J lost 5 bases, with 20 bases between them. The CDR3 totals 15 residues. The TCR originated in a man between 18 and 35 years old who had mild COVID-19 (a few samples of this study predate the infection). Cell type and time point are not known. V usage is TRBV11-2 and J usage is TRBJ2-5, with D possibly matching TRBD1 (6 bases). Sequencing input: PBMCs or a T cell subset sorted from them (not recorded which). CDR3 bases: TGTGCCAGCAACCTCGCGGCAGGGGCAGGGGAGACCCAGTACTTC. This sequence encodes CASNLAAGAGETQYF.